These 17 T cell receptor beta chains share one sample of origin, sequenced in a study of blood T cell repertoires in COVID-19. Repertoires were generated with immunoSEQ multiplex PCR, while TCRdb's copy carries only in-frame clones and drops some. The table lists about 70,000 clones, approximately 86% of them singletons, with under 1.5% in the top ten. The source material was peripheral blood. The source of these receptors is a woman in her sixties or seventies with acute or convalescent COVID-19.

This chain uses TRBV10-3 with TRBJ2-5; 9 nucleotides line up with TRBD1. Trimming cost V 4 bases and J 5 bases; bases outside gene matches: 5. The CDR3 is 14 amino acids. Germline lookup yields CDR1 ENHRY and CDR2 SYGVKD. CDR3 nucleotides: TGTGCCATCAGTGCCACAGGGGGCCAGGAGACCCAGTACTTC. It yields the protein CAISATGGQETQYF.

The gene calls are TRBV29-1 and TRBJ1-2; D unresolved. V was trimmed by 4 bases and J by 8 bases, leaving 14 bases between them. The germline V gene encodes CDR1 SQVTM and CDR2 ANQGSEA. CDR3 length: 12 residues. CDR3 coding DNA: TGCAGCGTTGCGGCTTCACTAGGAGGCTACACCTTC. The encoded protein is CSVAASLGGYTF.

As concerns this clone: Because the CDR3's place on the DNA is in doubt, the DNA is left out and the CDR3 is given as listed by TCRdb. The chain uses TRBV5-1 and TRBJ2-7; whether TRBD2, the table's D call, matches the DNA was not checked. The CDR3 spans 14 amino acids, including both terminal residues. The germline gives CDR1 SGHRS, CDR2 YFSETQ. The CDR3 is CASSFGPGSNEQYF.

The chain combines TRBV5-1 with TRBJ2-1; TRBD2 aligns across 8 bases. The trim removed 6 bases at V and 3 bases at J, leaving 11 bases unmatched. The CDR3 has 16 residues. Looked up from germline, CDR1 is SGHRS and CDR2 is YFSETQ. CDR3 sequence reads: CASTPSPGRVYNEQFF. The CDR3 DNA sequence: TGCGCCAGCACCCCATCGCCCGGGAGGGTCTACAATGAGCAGTTCTTC.

A few counts support this clone. The rearrangement uses TRBV7-6 and TRBJ1-1, with D possibly matching TRBD1 (5 bases). V shed 5 bases and J shed 6 bases, with 13 bases lying between them. CDR1 is SGHVS, CDR2 FNYEAQ, per germline. CDR3 size: 13 residues. CDR3 residues: CASSLGTRAEAFF. CDR3 DNA: TGTGCCAGCAGCCTCGGGACTCGCGCTGAAGCTTTCTTT.

The rearrangement joins TRBV5-6 to TRBJ1-2; 9 nucleotides line up with TRBD1. CDR1 is SGHDT, CDR2 YYEEEE, per germline. Trimming cost V 3 bases and J 7 bases; bases outside gene matches: 10. The CDR3 has 15 amino acids. The CDR3 DNA sequence: TGTGCCAGCAGCTCCCGGGACAGGGATAACATTGGCTACACCTTC. Its protein product is CASSSRDRDNIGYTF.

The CDR3 DNA reads TGTGCCAGCACCCCGGGACAGGGCCTTTGGACTGAAGCTTTCTTT. It translates to CASTPGQGLWTEAFF. This chain joins TRBV6-5 and TRBJ1-1; 9 bases align to TRBD1. Trimming at V came to 7 bases and at J to 5 bases, leaving 11 bases not matched to a gene. The germline gives CDR1 MNHEY, CDR2 SVGAGI. CDR3 length equals 15 residues.

The CDR3 reads CASRDVGQGSRGYTF. CDR3 nucleotide sequence: TGTGCCAGCAGAGACGTGGGACAGGGTTCTAGAGGCTACACCTTC. The chain uses TRBV6-6 and TRBJ1-2; the match to TRBD1 covers 9 bases. The CDR3 covers 15 residues. Trimming at V came to 6 bases and at J to 8 bases, leaving 13 bases not matched to a gene. Germline CDR1 MNHNY, CDR2 SVGAGI (reference sequence).

The rearrangement links TRBV2 to TRBJ1-5; TRBD1 aligns across 7 bases. V trimming: 5 bases; J trimming: 2 bases; junction bases outside the gene matches: 6. This CDR3 spans 15 amino acids. Germline CDR1 reads SNHLY; CDR2 reads FYNNEI. CDR3 sequence: CASSSDRVGNQPQHF. CDR3 nucleotide sequence: TGTGCCAGCAGTAGTGACAGGGTGGGCAATCAGCCCCAGCATTTT.

V and J are TRBV19 and TRBJ1-5; unclear D gene. The CDR3 extends over 13 amino acids. Trimming stripped 2 bases from V and 3 bases from J, with 5 bases between. Germline V CDR1 and CDR2: LNHDA, SQIVND (reference sequence). CDR3 amino acids: CASSILANQPQHF. The CDR3 DNA follows: TGTGCCAGTAGTATATTGGCCAATCAGCCCCAGCATTTT.

The chain has TRBV19 and TRBJ1-1, with D unclear. The CDR3 sequence is 13 residues long. Germline CDR1 reads LNHDA; CDR2 reads SQIVND (reference sequence). V was cut by 1 base and J by 5 bases, with 8 bases left in between. The CDR3 loop reads CASSIVTGTEAFF. The CDR3 bases are TGTGCCAGTAGTATAGTCACGGGAACTGAAGCTTTCTTT.

The V and J genes are TRBV5-6 and TRBJ2-3; the D gene is possibly TRBD1 (5 bases). Germline lookup yields CDR1 SGHDT and CDR2 YYEEEE. V was trimmed by 3 bases and J by 0 bases, leaving 11 bases between them. This CDR3 contains 15 residues. The CDR3 reads CASSYDSLSTDTQYF. DNA of the CDR3: TGTGCCAGCAGCTACGACAGCCTTAGCACAGATACGCAGTATTTT.

The rearrangement joins TRBV6-5 to TRBJ1-1, with a weak D call TRBD1 (6 bases). Germline V gives CDR1 MNHEY, CDR2 SVGAGI. Trimming took 6 bases from V and 7 from J, leaving 15 bases between them. The CDR3 extends over 13 amino acids. The CDR3: CASRGQFPGEAFF. The CDR3 DNA reads TGTGCCAGCAGAGGACAGTTCCCTGGTGAAGCTTTCTTT.

The chain employs TRBV6-5 and TRBJ2-7, with 10 bases that match TRBD1. The J segment lost 1 base and the V segment lost 1 base, leaving 1 base of the junction unmatched. CDR3 size: 15 residues. Germline CDR1 is MNHEY and CDR2 is SVGAGI. The CDR3 loop is CASSYWTGGSYEQYF. The CDR3 DNA is TGTGCCAGCAGTTACTGGACAGGGGGTTCCTACGAGCAGTACTTC.

The chain links TRBV18 to TRBJ2-7, with 8 bases aligning to TRBD1. Germline assignment: CDR1 KGHSH and CDR2 LQKENI. The CDR3 contains 15 residues. The V segment lost 6 bases and the J segment 4 bases; nucleotides outside the gene matches: 11. CDR3 bases: TGTGCCAGCTCGCTCGACAGGGGTCGTCTATACGAGCAGTACTTC. This codes for CASSLDRGRLYEQYF.

The rearrangement joins TRBV18 to TRBJ1-5; the D is unclear. Germline lookup yields CDR1 KGHSH and CDR2 LQKENI. Trimming cost V 3 bases and J 1 base, with 4 bases left between them. The length of the CDR3 is 13 residues. In DNA form, the CDR3 reads TGTGCCAGCTCACCGCAGAGCAATCAGCCCCAGCATTTT. It encodes CASSPQSNQPQHF.

The chain carries TRBV4-2 and TRBJ1-1; unclear D gene. The CDR3 is 14 amino acids. Trimming left V 4 bases short and J 0 bases short, with 9 bases between. Germline V gene data show CDR1 as LGHNA and CDR2 as YNFKEQ. Here the CDR3 reads CASSPAGLNTEAFF. The CDR3 DNA reads as TGTGCCAGCAGCCCTGCTGGGCTGAACACTGAAGCTTTCTTT.